This T cell receptor beta chain was captured by sequencing in a study of tumor-infiltrating lymphocytes in primary liver carcinoma. On the study more broadly: Resection treated the patients' primary liver carcinoma. Among the tumors, stages were T1-T3 N0M0 and sizes about 4 to 10 cm.

RNA was extracted from whole blood without cell sorting, alongside germline DNA. The V end lost 0 bases, the J end lost 11 bases, and 14 bases lay between the germline ends. Germline loops: CDR1 SGHKS, CDR2 YYEKEE (reference sequence). This CDR3 is 13 amino acids long. Making TCR beta cDNA involved around 500 ng total RNA and a constant-region primer. Three nested multiplex PCR rounds, a slightly modified ARM-PCR, produced the libraries for TCR beta. Running 9 to 11 cycles apiece, the first two PCR rounds relied on TRBV1-TRBV30 forward primers together with a C-beta reverse primer. Via MiXCR, TCRdb re-called the multiplex PCR reads, giving one row per CDR3 protein. The sample lists about 320,000 distinct CDR3 sequences, roughly 60% occurring once. This clonotype was seen more than once but under ten times. Its antigen is not known. Overall study findings and caveats: Researchers found tumor-adjacent and tumor-blood pairs overlapped less than tumor region pairs.

Sequencing input: peripheral blood. The receptor was derived from a woman in her twenties or thirties with primary liver carcinoma and hepatitis B virus infection. The rearrangement links TRBV5-5 to TRBJ1-1; D is ambiguous. The CDR3: CASSLGPDGYAFF. Written as DNA, the CDR3 is TGTGCCAGCAGCTTGGGACCCGACGGGTACGCTTTCTTT.